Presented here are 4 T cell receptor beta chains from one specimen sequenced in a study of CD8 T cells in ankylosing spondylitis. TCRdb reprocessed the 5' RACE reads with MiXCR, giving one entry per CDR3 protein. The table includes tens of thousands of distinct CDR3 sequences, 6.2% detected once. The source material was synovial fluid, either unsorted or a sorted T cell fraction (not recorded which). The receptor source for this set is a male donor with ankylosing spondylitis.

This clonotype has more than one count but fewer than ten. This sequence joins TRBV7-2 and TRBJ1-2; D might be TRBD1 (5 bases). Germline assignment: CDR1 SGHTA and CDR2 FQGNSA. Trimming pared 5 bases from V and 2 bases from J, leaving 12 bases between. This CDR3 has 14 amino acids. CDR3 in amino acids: CASSSGTWNYGYTF. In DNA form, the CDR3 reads TGTGCCAGCAGCAGCGGGACGTGGAACTATGGCTACACCTTC.

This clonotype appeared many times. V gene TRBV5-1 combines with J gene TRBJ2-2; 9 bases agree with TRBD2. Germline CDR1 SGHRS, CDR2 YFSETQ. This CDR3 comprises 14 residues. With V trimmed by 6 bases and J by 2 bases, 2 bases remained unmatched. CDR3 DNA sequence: TGCGCCAGCATGCTAGCGGGAAACACCGGGGAGCTGTTTTTT. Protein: CASMLAGNTGELFF.

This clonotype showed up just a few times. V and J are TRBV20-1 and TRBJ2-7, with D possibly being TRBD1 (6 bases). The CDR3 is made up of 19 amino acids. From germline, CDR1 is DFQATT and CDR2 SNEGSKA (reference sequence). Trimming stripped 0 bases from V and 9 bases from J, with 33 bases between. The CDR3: CSARDPGEGASGVWGVQYF. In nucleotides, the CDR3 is TGCAGTGCTAGAGATCCTGGTGAGGGAGCTTCAGGGGTCTGGGGAGTGCAGTACTTC.

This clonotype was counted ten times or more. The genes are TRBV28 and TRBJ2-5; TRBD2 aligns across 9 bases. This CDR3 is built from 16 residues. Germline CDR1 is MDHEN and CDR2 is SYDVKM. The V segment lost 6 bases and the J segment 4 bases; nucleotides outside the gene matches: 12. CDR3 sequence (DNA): TGTGCCAGCAGAGAGGTGAGCGGGAGGACAATAGAGACCCAGTACTTC. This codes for CASREVSGRTIETQYF.